Sequencing of this TCR beta chain was carried out in a study of blood T cell repertoires in COVID-19. Across the study: COVID-19 samples collected from the United States, Italy and Spain covered acute and convalescent phases.

This CDR3 comprises 14 residues. Germline assignment: CDR1 MNHEY and CDR2 SVGAGI. The V and J ends lost 2 bases and 5 bases, in that order; junction bases with no gene match: 2. Study processing details: Amplified reference gene primers provided the basis for estimating nucleated cell counts. The assay was immunoSEQ multiplex PCR, and TCRdb's table has in-frame clones only and misses some. V and J calls and clone size follow that table, whereas D and trimming were derived from the DNA. The repertoire consists of about 400,000 clones, with roughly 88% occurring once and the leading ten covering roughly 0.97%. Those who participated ranged in age from roughly 18 to 95 years and resided in under 25 US areas. Assignment of participants to cohorts was predicated upon participant-reported clinical history.

The source of this sequence is a woman under 40 with acute COVID-19. The rearrangement joins TRBV6-5 to TRBJ1-2; 10 bases are shared with TRBD1. The sequenced sample consisted of PBMCs or T cells enriched from blood (not recorded which). DNA for the CDR3: TGTGCCAGCAGTTACCTGGGACAGGGGTATGGCTACACCTTC. Amino acids: CASSYLGQGYGYTF.